One T cell receptor beta chain is described in this entry. The sample contains more than one DNA sequence encoding this CDR3. This table comes from immunoSEQ multiplex PCR, and its TCRdb copy is limited to in-frame clones, with some not included. The sample carries over 850,000 clones, roughly 74% recorded once. These data belong to a study of shared clonotypes between healthy human individuals. Germline V lookup: CDR1 LNHNV, CDR2 YYDKDF (reference sequence). This CDR3 has 14 amino acids. Trimming took off 0 bases at V and 1 base at J, with 7 bases between the two ends. This receptor was obtained from a man aged 18 to 29 in good health. Some clones in this sample may be carry-over from other donors' samples. What was sequenced was memory CD4+ T cells from PBMCs. Subset meaning: CD45RA-negative fraction. V usage is TRBV15 and J usage is TRBJ2-7; D is perhaps TRBD2 (5 bases). Here the CDR3 DNA reads TGTGCCACCAGCAGAGATCCGGGGTCCTACGAGCAGTACTTC. It codes for CATSRDPGSYEQYF.